Listed below are T cell receptor beta chains from one sample, sequenced in a study of blood T cell repertoires in COVID-19. Generated by immunoSEQ multiplex PCR, the TCRdb table keeps only in-frame clones and is missing some. This table has some 93,000 clones, 75% to 90% appearing once. The sequenced sample was peripheral blood. These receptors originate from a woman over 75 with acute or convalescent COVID-19. CDR3s include the opening cysteine and the closing phenylalanine or tryptophan. The D gene is left open where the match is weak. Clone size, where shown, is once, few, many, or a class for clones that have expanded.

>TRBJ1-2|.|TRBD1|TRBV19
CASSIDGQAPFVGYTF
TGTGCCAGTAGTATAGATGGACAGGCCCCGTTCGTTGGCTACACCTTC
>TRBJ2-2|.|.|TRBV3-1/TRBV3-2
CASSPIAGYTGELFF
TGTGCCAGCAGCCCCATAGCAGGGTACACCGGGGAGCTGTTTTTT
>TRBJ1-6|.|.|TRBV7-2
CASSFGGGRGDYNSPLHF
TGTGCCAGCAGCTTTGGGGGGGGGCGGGGGGACTATAATTCACCCCTCCACTTT
>TRBJ2-2|.|.|TRBV5-8
CASSGIGTNTGELFF
TGTGCCAGCAGCGGAATCGGGACTAACACCGGGGAGCTGTTTTTT
>TRBJ2-7|.|.|TRBV2
CASTNPVGYEQYF
TGTGCCAGCACTAACCCGGTCGGCTACGAGCAGTACTTC
>TRBJ1-1|.|.|TRBV18
CASSSTEVSTEAFF
TGTGCCAGCTCGTCGACGGAGGTAAGCACTGAAGCTTTCTTT
>TRBJ2-1|.|.|TRBV5-6
CASSGGLHPGPYNEQFF
TGTGCCAGCAGCGGGGGACTTCACCCGGGCCCCTACAATGAGCAGTTCTTC
>TRBJ2-7|.|.|TRBV25-1
CASSDQGGREQYF
TGTGCCAGCAGTGACCAGGGAGGACGCGAGCAGTACTTC
>TRBJ1-1|.|.|TRBV18
CASSPDQGSAFF
TGTGCCAGCTCACCGGATCAGGGTTCAGCTTTCTTT
>TRBJ1-1|.|TRBD1|TRBV2
CASVLQGAKATEAFF
TGTGCCAGTGTGCTACAGGGGGCGAAGGCCACTGAAGCTTTCTTT
>TRBJ1-2|.|.|TRBV18
CASSPREGQNYGYTF
TGTGCCAGCTCACCACGGGAGGGACAAAACTATGGCTACACCTTC
>TRBJ2-7|.|TRBD1|TRBV6-5
CASSMTGGPPYEQYF
TGTGCCAGCAGCATGACAGGGGGCCCCCCCTACGAGCAGTACTTC
>TRBJ1-1|.|.|TRBV27
CASSLGRVTEAFF
TGTGCCAGCAGTTTAGGGAGGGTTACTGAAGCTTTCTTT
>TRBJ2-7|.|.|TRBV9
CASSVEQDTYEQYF
TGTGCCAGCAGCGTAGAGCAGGACACCTACGAGCAGTACTTC
>TRBJ1-6|.|.|TRBV7-9
CASSEAGQNNSPLHF
TGTGCCAGCAGCGAGGCAGGACAGAATAATTCACCCCTCCACTTT
>TRBJ1-5|.|TRBD1|TRBV5-3
CARRRTGGSNQPQHF
TGTGCCAGAAGGAGGACAGGGGGGAGCAATCAGCCCCAGCATTTT
>TRBJ1-5|.|TRBD1|TRBV7-9
CASSEARGNQPQHF
TGTGCCAGCAGCGAGGCCAGGGGGAATCAGCCCCAGCATTTT
>TRBJ2-2|.|.|TRBV27
CASSLQGRSGELFF
TGTGCCAGCAGTTTACAGGGGCGGTCCGGGGAGCTGTTTTTT
>TRBJ2-5|once|TRBD1|TRBV14
CASSRQTGAQETQYF
TGTGCCAGCAGCCGCCAAACAGGGGCTCAAGAGACCCAGTACTTC
>TRBJ1-6|few|TRBD1|TRBV2
CASSEWSGGAKSSPLHF
TGTGCCAGCAGTGAATGGTCAGGGGGCGCGAAGAGTTCACCCCTCCACTTT